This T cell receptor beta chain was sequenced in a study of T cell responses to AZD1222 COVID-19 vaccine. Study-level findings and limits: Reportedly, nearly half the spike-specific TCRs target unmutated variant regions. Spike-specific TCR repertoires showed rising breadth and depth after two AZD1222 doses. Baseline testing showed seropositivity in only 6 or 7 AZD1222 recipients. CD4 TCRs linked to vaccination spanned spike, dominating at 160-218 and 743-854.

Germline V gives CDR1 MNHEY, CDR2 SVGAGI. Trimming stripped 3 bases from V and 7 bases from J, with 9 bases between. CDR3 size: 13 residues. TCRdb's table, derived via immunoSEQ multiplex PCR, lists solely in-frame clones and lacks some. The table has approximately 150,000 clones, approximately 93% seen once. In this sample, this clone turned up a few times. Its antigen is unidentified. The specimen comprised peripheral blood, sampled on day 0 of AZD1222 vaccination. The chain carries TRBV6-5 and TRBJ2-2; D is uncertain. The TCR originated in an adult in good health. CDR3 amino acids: CASSYRNGGELFF. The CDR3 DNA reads TGTGCCAGCAGTTATCGAAATGGCGGGGAGCTGTTTTTT.